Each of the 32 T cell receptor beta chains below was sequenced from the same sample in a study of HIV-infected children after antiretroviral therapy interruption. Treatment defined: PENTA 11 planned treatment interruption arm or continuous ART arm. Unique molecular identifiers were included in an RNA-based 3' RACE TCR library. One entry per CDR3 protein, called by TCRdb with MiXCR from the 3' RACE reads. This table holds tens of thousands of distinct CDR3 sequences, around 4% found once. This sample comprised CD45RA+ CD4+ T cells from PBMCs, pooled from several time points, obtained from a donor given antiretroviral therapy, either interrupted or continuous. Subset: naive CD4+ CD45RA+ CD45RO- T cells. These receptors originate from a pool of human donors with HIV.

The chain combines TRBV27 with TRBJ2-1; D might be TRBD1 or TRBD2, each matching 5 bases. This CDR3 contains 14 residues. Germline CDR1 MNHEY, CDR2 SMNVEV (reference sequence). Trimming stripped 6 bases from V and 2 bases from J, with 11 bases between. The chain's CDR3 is CASSRDGPYNEQFF. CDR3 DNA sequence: TGTGCCAGCAGCCGGGACGGACCCTACAATGAGCAGTTCTTC.

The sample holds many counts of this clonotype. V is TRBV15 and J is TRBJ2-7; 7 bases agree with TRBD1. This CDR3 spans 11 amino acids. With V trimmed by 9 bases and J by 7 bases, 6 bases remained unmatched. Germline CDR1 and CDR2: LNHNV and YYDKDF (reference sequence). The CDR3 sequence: CATRQGMEQYF. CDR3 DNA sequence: TGTGCCACGAGACAGGGTATGGAGCAGTACTTC.

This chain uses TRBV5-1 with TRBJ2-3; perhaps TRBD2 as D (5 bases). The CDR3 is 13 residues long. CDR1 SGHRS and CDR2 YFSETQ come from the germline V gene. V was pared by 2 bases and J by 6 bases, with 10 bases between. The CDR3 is CASSFREPDTQYF. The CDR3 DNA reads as TGCGCCAGCAGCTTTAGGGAGCCCGATACGCAGTATTTT.

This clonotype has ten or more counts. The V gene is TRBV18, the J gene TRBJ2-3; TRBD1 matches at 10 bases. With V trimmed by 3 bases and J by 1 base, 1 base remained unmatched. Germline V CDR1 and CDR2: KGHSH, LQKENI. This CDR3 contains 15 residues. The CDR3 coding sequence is TGTGCCAGCTCACCCGGGACAGGGGGCACAGATACGCAGTATTTT. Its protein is CASSPGTGGTDTQYF.

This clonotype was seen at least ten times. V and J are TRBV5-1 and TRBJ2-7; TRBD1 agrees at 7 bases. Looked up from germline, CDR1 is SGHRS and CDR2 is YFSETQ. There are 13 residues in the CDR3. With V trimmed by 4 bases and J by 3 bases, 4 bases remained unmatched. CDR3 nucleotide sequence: TGCGCCAGCAGCCCCCGGGACAGCTACGAGCAGTACTTC. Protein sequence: CASSPRDSYEQYF.

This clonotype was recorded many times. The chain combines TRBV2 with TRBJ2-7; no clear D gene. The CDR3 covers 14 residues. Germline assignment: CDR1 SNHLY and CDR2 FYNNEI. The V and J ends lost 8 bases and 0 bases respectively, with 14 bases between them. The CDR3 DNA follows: TGTGCCAGCGGAAAAGGGCTCAGCTCCTACGAGCAGTACTTC. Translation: CASGKGLSSYEQYF.

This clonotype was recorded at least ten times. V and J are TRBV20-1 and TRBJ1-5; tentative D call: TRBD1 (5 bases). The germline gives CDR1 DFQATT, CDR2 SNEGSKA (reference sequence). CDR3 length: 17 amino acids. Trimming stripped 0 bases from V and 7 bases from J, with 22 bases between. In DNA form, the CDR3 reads TGCAGTGCTAGAGAGGGGGAAGGTATATGGGGAAGGCAGCCCCAGCATTTT. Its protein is CSAREGEGIWGRQPQHF.

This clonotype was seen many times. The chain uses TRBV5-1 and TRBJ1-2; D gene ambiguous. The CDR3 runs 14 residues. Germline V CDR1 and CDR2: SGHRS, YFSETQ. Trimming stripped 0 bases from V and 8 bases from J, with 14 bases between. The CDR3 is CASSLVFGEDGYTF. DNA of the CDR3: TGCGCCAGCAGCTTGGTGTTTGGGGAGGACGGCTACACCTTC.

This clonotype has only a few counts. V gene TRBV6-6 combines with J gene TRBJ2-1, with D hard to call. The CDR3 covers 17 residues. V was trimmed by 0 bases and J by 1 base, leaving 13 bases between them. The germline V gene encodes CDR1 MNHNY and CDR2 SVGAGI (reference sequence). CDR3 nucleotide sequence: TGTGCCAGCAGTTACTCGAGTTTCACTTCTTCCTACAATGAGCAGTTCTTC. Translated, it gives CASSYSSFTSSYNEQFF.

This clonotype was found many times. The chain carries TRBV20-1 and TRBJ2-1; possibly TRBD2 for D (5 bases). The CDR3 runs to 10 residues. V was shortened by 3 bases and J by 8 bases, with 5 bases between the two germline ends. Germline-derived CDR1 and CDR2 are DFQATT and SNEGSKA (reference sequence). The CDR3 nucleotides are TGCAGTGCTAGGCGGGATGAGCAGTTCTTC. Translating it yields CSARRDEQFF.

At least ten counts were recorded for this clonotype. The CDR3 is CSVAQGNEQFF. CDR3 coding DNA: TGCAGCGTTGCTCAGGGCAATGAGCAGTTCTTC. V gene TRBV29-1 combines with J gene TRBJ2-1; weak D call: TRBD1 (5 bases). The CDR3 extends over 11 amino acids. CDR1 SQVTM and CDR2 ANQGSEA come from the germline V gene. Trimming pared 4 bases from V and 6 bases from J, leaving 7 bases between.

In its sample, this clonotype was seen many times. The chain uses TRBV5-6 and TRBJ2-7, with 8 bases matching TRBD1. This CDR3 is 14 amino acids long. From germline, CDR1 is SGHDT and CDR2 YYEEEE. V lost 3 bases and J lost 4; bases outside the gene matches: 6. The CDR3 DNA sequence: TGTGCCAGCAGCTCGGGGACAGGCGGATACGAGCAGTACTTC. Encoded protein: CASSSGTGGYEQYF. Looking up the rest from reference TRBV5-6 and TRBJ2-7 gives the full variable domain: DAGVTQSPTHLIKTRGQQVTLRCSPKSGHDTVSWYQQALGQGPQFIFQYYEEEERQRGNFPDRFSGHQFPNYSSELNVNALLLGDSALYLCASSSGTGGYEQYFGPGTRLTVT.

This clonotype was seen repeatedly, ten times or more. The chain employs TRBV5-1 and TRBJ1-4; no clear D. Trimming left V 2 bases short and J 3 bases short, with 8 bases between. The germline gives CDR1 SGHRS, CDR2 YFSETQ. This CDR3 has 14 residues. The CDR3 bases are TGCGCCAGCAGCTTTGATTACTCTAATGAAAAACTGTTTTTT. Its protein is CASSFDYSNEKLFF.

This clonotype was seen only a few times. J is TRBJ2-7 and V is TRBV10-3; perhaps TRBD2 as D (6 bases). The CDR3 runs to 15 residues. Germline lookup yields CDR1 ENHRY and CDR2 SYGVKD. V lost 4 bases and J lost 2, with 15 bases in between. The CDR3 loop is CAISGRGAGAYEQYF. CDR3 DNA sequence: TGTGCCATCAGTGGCCGCGGGGCGGGTGCCTACGAGCAGTACTTC.

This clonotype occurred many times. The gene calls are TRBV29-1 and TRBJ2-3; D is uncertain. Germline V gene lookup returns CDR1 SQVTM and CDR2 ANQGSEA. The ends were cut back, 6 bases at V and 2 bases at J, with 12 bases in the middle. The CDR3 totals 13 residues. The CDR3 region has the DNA TGCAGCGTCCGAACGAAGGCCACAGATACGCAGTATTTT. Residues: CSVRTKATDTQYF.

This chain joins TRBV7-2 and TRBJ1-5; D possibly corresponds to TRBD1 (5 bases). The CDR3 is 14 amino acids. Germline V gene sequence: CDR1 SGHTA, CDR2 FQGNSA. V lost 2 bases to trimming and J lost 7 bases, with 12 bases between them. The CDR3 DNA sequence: TGTGCCAGCAGCTTAAAGGCAGGGCTCCAGCCCCAGCATTTT. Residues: CASSLKAGLQPQHF.

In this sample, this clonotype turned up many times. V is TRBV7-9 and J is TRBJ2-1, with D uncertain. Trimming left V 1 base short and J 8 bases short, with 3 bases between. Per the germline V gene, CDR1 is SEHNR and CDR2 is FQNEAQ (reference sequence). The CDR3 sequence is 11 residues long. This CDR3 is CASSLDHEQFF. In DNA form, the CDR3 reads TGTGCCAGCAGCTTAGACCATGAGCAGTTCTTC.

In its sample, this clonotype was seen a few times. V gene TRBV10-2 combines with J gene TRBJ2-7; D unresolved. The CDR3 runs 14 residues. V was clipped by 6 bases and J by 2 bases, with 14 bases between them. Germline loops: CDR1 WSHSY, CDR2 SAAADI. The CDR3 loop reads CASRRLTGTYEQYF. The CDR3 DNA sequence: TGCGCCAGCAGGAGATTGACTGGCACCTACGAGCAGTACTTC.

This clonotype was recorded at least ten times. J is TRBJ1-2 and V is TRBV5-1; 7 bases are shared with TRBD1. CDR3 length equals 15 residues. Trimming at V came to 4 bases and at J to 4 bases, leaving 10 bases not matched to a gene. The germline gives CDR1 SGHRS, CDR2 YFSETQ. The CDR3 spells CASSLRQGKSYGYTF. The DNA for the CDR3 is TGCGCCAGCAGCCTAAGACAGGGTAAATCCTATGGCTACACCTTC. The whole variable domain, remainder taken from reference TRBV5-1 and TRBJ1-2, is KAGVTQTPRYLIKTRGQQVTLSCSPISGHRSVSWYQQTPGQGLQFLFEYFSETQRNKGNFPGRFSGRQFSNSRSEMNVSTLELGDSALYLCASSLRQGKSYGYTFGSGTRLTVV.

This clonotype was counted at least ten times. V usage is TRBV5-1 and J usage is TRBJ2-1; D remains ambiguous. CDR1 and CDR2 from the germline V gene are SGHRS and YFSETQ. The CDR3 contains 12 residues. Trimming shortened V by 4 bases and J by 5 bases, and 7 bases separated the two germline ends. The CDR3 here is CASSLTDNEQFF. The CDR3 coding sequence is TGCGCCAGCAGCCTCACTGACAATGAGCAGTTCTTC.

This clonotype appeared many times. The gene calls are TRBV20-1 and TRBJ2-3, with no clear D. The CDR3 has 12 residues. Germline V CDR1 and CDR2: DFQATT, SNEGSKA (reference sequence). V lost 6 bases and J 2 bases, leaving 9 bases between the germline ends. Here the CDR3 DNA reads TGCAGTGCCACGTCTGACACAGATACGCAGTATTTT. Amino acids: CSATSDTDTQYF.

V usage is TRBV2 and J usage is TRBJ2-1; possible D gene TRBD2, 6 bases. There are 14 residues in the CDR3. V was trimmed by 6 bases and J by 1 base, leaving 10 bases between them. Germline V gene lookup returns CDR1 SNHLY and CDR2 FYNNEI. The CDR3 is CASRPRGSYNEQFF. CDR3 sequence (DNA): TGTGCCAGCAGGCCGCGGGGATCCTACAATGAGCAGTTCTTC.

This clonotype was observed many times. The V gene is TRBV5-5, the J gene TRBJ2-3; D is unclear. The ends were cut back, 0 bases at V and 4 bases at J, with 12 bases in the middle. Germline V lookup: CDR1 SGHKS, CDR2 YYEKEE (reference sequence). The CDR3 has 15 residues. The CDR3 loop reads CASSLGPDGSDTQYF. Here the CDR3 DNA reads TGTGCCAGCAGCTTGGGGCCGGACGGCTCAGATACGCAGTATTTT.

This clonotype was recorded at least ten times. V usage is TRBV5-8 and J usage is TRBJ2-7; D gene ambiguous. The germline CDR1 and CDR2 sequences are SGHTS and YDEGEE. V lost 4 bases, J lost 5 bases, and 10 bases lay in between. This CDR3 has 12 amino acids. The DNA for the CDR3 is TGTGCCAGCAGCCCCCGGACCCACGAGCAGTACTTC. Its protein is CASSPRTHEQYF.

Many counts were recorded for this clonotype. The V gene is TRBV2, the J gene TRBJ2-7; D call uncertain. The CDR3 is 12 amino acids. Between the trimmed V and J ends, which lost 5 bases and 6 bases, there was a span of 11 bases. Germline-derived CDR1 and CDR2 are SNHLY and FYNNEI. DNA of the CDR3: TGTGCCAGCAGTTACCCTCCGCTCGAGCAGTACTTC. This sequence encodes CASSYPPLEQYF.

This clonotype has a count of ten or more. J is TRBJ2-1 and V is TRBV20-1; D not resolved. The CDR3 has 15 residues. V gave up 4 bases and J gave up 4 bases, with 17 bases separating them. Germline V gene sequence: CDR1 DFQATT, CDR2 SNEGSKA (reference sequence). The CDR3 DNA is TGCAGTGCTACTTCCGGGCTTGTCCTTTACAATGAGCAGTTCTTC. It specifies CSATSGLVLYNEQFF.

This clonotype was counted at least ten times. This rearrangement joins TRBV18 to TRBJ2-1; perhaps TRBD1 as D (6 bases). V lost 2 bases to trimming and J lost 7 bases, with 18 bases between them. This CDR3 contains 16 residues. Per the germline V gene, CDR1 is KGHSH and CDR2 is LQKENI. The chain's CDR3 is CASSPEAGQTANEQFF. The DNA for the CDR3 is TGTGCCAGCTCACCAGAAGCCGGACAGACCGCTAATGAGCAGTTCTTC.

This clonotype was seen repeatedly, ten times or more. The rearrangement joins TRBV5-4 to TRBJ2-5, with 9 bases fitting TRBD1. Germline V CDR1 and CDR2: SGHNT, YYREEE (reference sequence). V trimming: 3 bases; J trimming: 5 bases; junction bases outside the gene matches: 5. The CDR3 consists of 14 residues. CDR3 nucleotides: TGTGCCAGCAGCTCACAGGGGGCTACGGAGACCCAGTACTTC. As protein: CASSSQGATETQYF. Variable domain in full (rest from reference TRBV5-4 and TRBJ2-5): ETGVTQSPTHLIKTRGQQVTLRCSSQSGHNTVSWYQQALGQGPQFIFQYYREEENGRGNFPPRFSGLQFPNYSSELNVNALELDDSALYLCASSSQGATETQYFGPGTRLLVL.

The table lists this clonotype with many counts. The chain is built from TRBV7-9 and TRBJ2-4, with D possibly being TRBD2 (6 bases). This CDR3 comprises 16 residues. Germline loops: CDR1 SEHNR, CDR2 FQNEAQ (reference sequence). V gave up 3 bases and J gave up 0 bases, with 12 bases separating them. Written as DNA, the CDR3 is TGTGCCAGCAGCTTCGGGACTGTCCTAGCCAAAAACATTCAGTACTTC. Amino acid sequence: CASSFGTVLAKNIQYF. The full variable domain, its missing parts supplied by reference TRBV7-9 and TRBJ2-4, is DTGVSQNPRHKITKRGQNVTFRCDPISEHNRLYWYRQTLGQGPEFLTYFQNEAQLEKSRLLSDRFSAERPKGSFSTLEIQRTEQGDSAMYLCASSFGTVLAKNIQYFGAGTRLSVL.

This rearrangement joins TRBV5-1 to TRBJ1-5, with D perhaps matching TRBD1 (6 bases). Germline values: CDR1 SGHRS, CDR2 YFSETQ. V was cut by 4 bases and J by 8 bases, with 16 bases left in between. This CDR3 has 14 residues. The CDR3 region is CASSPQGPEEPQHF. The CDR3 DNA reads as TGCGCCAGCAGCCCACAGGGACCCGAAGAGCCCCAGCATTTT.

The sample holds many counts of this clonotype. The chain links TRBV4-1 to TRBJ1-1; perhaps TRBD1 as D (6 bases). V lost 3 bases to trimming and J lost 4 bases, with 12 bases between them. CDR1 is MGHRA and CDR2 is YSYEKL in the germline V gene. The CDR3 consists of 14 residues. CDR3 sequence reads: CASSQQTGSTEAFF. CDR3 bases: TGCGCCAGCAGCCAGCAGACAGGTAGCACTGAAGCTTTCTTT.

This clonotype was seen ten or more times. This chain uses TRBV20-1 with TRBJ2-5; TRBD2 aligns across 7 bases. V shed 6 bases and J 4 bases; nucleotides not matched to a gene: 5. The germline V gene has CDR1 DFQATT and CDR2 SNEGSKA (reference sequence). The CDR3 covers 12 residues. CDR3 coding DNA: TGCAGTGCCAGGACTAGTTCAGAGACCCAGTACTTC. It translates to CSARTSSETQYF.